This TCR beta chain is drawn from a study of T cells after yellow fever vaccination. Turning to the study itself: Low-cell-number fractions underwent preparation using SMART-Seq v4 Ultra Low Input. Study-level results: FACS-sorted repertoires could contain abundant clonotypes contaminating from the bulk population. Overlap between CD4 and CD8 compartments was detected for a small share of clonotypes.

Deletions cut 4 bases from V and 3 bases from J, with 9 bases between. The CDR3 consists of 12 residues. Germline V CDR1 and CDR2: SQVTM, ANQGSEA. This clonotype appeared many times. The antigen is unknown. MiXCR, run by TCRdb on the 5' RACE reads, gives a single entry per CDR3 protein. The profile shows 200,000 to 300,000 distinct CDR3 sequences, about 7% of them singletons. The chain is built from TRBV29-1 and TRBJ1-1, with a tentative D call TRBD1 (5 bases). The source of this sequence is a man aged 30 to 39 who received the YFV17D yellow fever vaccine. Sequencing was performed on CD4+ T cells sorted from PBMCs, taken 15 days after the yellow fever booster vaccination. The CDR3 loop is CSVVRGHTEAFF. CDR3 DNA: TGCAGCGTTGTCCGGGGACACACTGAAGCTTTCTTT.